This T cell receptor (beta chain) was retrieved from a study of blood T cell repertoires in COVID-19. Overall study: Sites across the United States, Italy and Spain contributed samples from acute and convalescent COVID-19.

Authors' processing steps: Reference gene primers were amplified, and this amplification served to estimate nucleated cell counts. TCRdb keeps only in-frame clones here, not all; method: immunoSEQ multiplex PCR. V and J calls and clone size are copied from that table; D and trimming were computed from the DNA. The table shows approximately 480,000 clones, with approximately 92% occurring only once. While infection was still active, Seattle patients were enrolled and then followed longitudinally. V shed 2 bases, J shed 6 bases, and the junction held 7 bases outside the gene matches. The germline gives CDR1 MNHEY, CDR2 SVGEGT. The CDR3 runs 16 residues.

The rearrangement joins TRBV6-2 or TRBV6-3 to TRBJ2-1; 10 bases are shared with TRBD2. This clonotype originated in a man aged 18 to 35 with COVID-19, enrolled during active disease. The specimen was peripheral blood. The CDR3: CASSYIAGGPLNEQFF. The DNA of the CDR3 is TGTGCCAGCAGTTACATAGCGGGGGGTCCTCTCAATGAGCAGTTCTTC.